These 24 T cell receptor beta chains were sequenced from one sample in a study of blood T cell repertoires in COVID-19. Sequencing used immunoSEQ multiplex PCR; TCRdb keeps in-frame clones, though not all of them. The table has tens of thousands of clones, approximately 86% seen once. The sample comprised peripheral blood. These receptors were obtained from a man aged 55 to 69 with acute or convalescent COVID-19.

The chain joins TRBV29-1 to TRBJ2-1; tentative D call: TRBD2 (5 bases). Germline values: CDR1 SQVTM, CDR2 ANQGSEA. Trimming left V 6 bases short and J 6 bases short, with 12 bases between. The CDR3 extends over 12 amino acids. CDR3 sequence: CSVLFGINEQFF. CDR3 in DNA: TGCAGCGTGCTCTTCGGGATCAATGAGCAGTTCTTC.

The chain employs TRBV6-1 and TRBJ1-2; a weak D match, TRBD1 (5 bases). The CDR3 sequence is 16 residues long. Germline V gene data show CDR1 as MNHNS and CDR2 as SASEGT. V gave up 3 bases and J gave up 4 bases, with 18 bases separating them. Written as DNA, the CDR3 is TGTGCCAGCAGTGACGGAGGCAGGGAGGGAGCCTATGGCTACACCTTC. It encodes CASSDGGREGAYGYTF.

V usage is TRBV6-2 or TRBV6-3 and J usage is TRBJ2-7, with D perhaps TRBD1 (5 bases). CDR1 is MNHEY and CDR2 is SVGEGT in the germline V gene. This CDR3 region has 16 residues. V was shortened by 6 bases and J by 3 bases, with 21 bases between the two germline ends. The CDR3 DNA reads as TGTGCCAGCAGCCCCAAGCTGGACACCCGTTACTACGAGCAGTACTTC. This gives the protein CASSPKLDTRYYEQYF.

The chain combines TRBV4-1 with TRBJ1-2; possible D gene TRBD1, 6 bases. The CDR3 has 15 amino acids. Germline CDR1 MGHRA, CDR2 YSYEKL. Deletions cut 4 bases from V and 0 bases from J, with 12 bases between. The CDR3, as DNA: TGCGCCAGCAGCCCGGACAGCCTGTCTAACTATGGCTACACCTTC. This encodes CASSPDSLSNYGYTF.

The chain employs TRBV9 and TRBJ1-2; a possible D gene is TRBD1 (5 bases). CDR1 SGDLS and CDR2 YYNGEE come from the germline V gene. V lost 6 bases and J lost 6, with 12 bases in between. CDR3 size: 12 residues. CDR3 protein: CASTQGFHGYTF. The CDR3 DNA reads as TGTGCCAGCACCCAGGGTTTTCATGGCTACACCTTC.

V usage is TRBV6-5 and J usage is TRBJ2-7; D is possibly TRBD2 (6 bases). Trimming took 5 bases from V and 4 from J, leaving 18 bases between them. The CDR3 contains 15 residues. Germline lookup yields CDR1 MNHEY and CDR2 SVGAGI. CDR3: CASSQTGTGTYEQYF. The DNA of the CDR3 is TGTGCCAGCAGTCAAACCGGGACTGGGACTTACGAGCAGTACTTC.

Of note for this clone: One end of the junction does not line up with germline, which may come from a read error. V usage is TRBV6-4 and J usage is TRBJ1-1; D possibly corresponds to TRBD1 (6 bases). Germline values: CDR1 MRHNA, CDR2 SNTAGT. The CDR3 is made up of 13 amino acids. The CDR3 here is CASSDTIQGLLLF. CDR3 nucleotide sequence: TGTGCCAGCAGTGACACAATACAGGGTTTGTTACTCTTT.

CDR3 amino acids: CATSRETGYNQPQHF. DNA for the CDR3: TGTGCCACCAGCAGAGAGACAGGGTACAATCAGCCCCAGCATTTT. The chain has TRBV15 and TRBJ1-5, with 7 bases identical to TRBD1. Germline V gene data show CDR1 as LNHNV and CDR2 as YYDKDF (reference sequence). The J segment lost 3 bases and the V segment lost 0 bases, leaving 2 bases of the junction unmatched. The length of the CDR3 is 15 residues.

The V and J genes are TRBV20-1 and TRBJ1-1, with 9 bases lining up with TRBD1. The CDR3 loop spans 11 amino acids. Germline V gene sequence: CDR1 DFQATT, CDR2 SNEGSKA (reference sequence). The V gene end was trimmed by 5 bases and the J gene end by 5 bases; junction bases not matched to a gene: 0. The CDR3 here is CSADRGTEAFF. The CDR3 DNA is TGCAGTGCTGACAGGGGGACTGAAGCTTTCTTT.

The chain joins TRBV6-2 or TRBV6-3 to TRBJ1-1; TRBD1 might be the D (6 bases). Germline V gene sequence: CDR1 MNHEY, CDR2 SVGEGT. This CDR3 comprises 15 residues. V was clipped by 5 bases and J by 3 bases, with 16 bases between them. The CDR3 sequence: CASSPRTAWDTEAFF. CDR3 DNA sequence: TGTGCCAGCAGTCCCCGGACAGCCTGGGACACTGAAGCTTTCTTT.

The sample holds a few counts of this clone. The chain is built from TRBV6-2 or TRBV6-3 and TRBJ2-2, with 9 positions matching TRBD1. The germline V gene has CDR1 MNHEY and CDR2 SVGEGT. V shed 5 bases, J shed 2 bases, and the junction held 18 bases outside the gene matches. The CDR3 has 20 amino acids. The CDR3 spells CASSLTPPGQGFRNTGELFF. CDR3 DNA sequence: TGTGCCAGCAGTCTTACCCCCCCGGGACAGGGATTCAGAAACACCGGGGAGCTGTTTTTT.

The chain carries TRBV14 and TRBJ2-5; D not certain. The germline CDR1 and CDR2 sequences are SGHDN and FVKESK. The CDR3 is 14 amino acids. V was cut by 1 base and J by 5 bases, with 11 bases left in between. As DNA, the CDR3 is TGTGCCAGCAGCCAAGGTGCGCGTAGCGAGACCCAGTACTTC. This codes for CASSQGARSETQYF. The full variable domain, in which reference TRBV14 and TRBJ2-5 provide the parts outside the CDR3, is EAGVTQFPSHSVIEKGQTVTLRCDPISGHDNLYWYRRVMGKEIKFLLHFVKESKQDESGMPNNRFLAERTGGTYSTLKVQPAELEDSGVYFCASSQGARSETQYFGPGTRLLVL.

V and J are TRBV11-2 and TRBJ2-7; the D gene is possibly TRBD1 (7 bases). The V and J ends lost 5 bases and 2 bases respectively, with 10 bases between them. This CDR3 has 13 residues. CDR1 SGHAT and CDR2 FQNNGV come from the germline V gene. The CDR3 reads CASSAGQTYEQYF. The CDR3 region has the DNA TGTGCCAGCAGCGCGGGACAGACCTACGAGCAGTACTTC.

The chain couples TRBV5-8 to TRBJ2-5; perhaps TRBD1 as D (5 bases). The CDR3 is made up of 15 amino acids. V lost 0 bases to trimming and J lost 5 bases, with 14 bases between them. Germline values: CDR1 SGHTS, CDR2 YDEGEE. In DNA, the CDR3 is TGTGCCAGCAGCTTGGGGAGACAGATGGGGGAGACCCAGTACTTC. Translating it yields CASSLGRQMGETQYF.

The chain employs TRBV6-6 and TRBJ1-5; maybe TRBD1 (6 bases). The ends were cut back, 6 bases at V and 6 bases at J, with 15 bases in the middle. This CDR3 has 14 residues. Germline values: CDR1 MNHNY, CDR2 SVGAGI (reference sequence). CDR3 in DNA: TGTGCCAGCAGAGACACCGGGGGGCTTCAGCCCCAGCATTTT. It specifies CASRDTGGLQPQHF.

The chain links TRBV5-1 to TRBJ2-2; 7 bases agree with TRBD2. From germline, CDR1 is SGHRS and CDR2 YFSETQ. The CDR3 sequence is 15 residues long. J gave up 7 bases and V 5 bases, and 11 bases lay outside the gene matches. The CDR3 DNA reads TGCGCCAGCAGACCCCTAGCGGCTGTAGGCGGGGAGCTGTTTTTT. Residues: CASRPLAAVGGELFF.

V and J are TRBV2 and TRBJ1-3; D gene ambiguous. This CDR3 has 13 amino acids. Trimming took 6 bases from V and 0 from J, leaving 6 bases between them. CDR1 and CDR2 from the germline V gene are SNHLY and FYNNEI. The CDR3 protein is CASSANSGNTIYF. CDR3 sequence (DNA): TGTGCCAGCAGCGCTAACTCTGGAAACACCATATATTTT.

This clone came up once. Other DNA sequences in this sample translate to the same CDR3. The genes are TRBV5-1 and TRBJ1-5; D is uncertain. Trimming removed 0 bases from V and 4 bases from J, with 8 bases in between. The CDR3 contains 14 residues. In germline, CDR1 is SGHRS, CDR2 YFSETQ. CDR3 residues: CASSLDGVNQPQHF. As DNA, the CDR3 is TGCGCCAGCAGCTTGGACGGGGTTAATCAGCCCCAGCATTTT.

The chain is built from TRBV5-1 and TRBJ1-1, with 7 bases aligning to TRBD1. Germline trimming cut 4 bases from V and 11 bases from J; bases unmatched to any gene: 11. Germline CDR1 SGHRS, CDR2 YFSETQ. This CDR3 is built from 13 residues. CDR3 loop: CASSALTDRAAFF. CDR3 bases: TGCGCCAGCAGCGCTCTGACCGACAGGGCCGCTTTCTTT.

CDR3 bases: TGCGCCAGCAGGGGACAGGGGGCAGGGGAGCAGTACTTC. Residues: CASRGQGAGEQYF. The chain couples TRBV5-1 to TRBJ2-7; 12 nucleotides match TRBD1. V trimming: 5 bases; J trimming: 7 bases; junction bases outside the gene matches: 4. Looked up from germline, CDR1 is SGHRS and CDR2 is YFSETQ. The CDR3 spans 13 residues.

In this sample, this clone turned up a few times. The genes are TRBV5-6 and TRBJ1-1; possible D gene TRBD1, 6 bases. The ends were cut back, 2 bases at V and 1 base at J, with 12 bases in the middle. Per germline, CDR1 SGHDT and CDR2 YYEEEE. The CDR3 length is 15 residues. The CDR3 spells CASSFERTANTEAFF. In DNA, the CDR3 is TGTGCCAGCAGCTTCGAACGGACAGCGAACACTGAAGCTTTCTTT.

The chain joins TRBV29-1 to TRBJ1-1; 10 bases fit TRBD1. Per germline, CDR1 SQVTM and CDR2 ANQGSEA. V lost 7 bases, J lost 1 base, and 3 bases stayed unmatched. The CDR3 extends over 13 amino acids. The CDR3 nucleotides are TGCAGCGGGGGACAGGGGAAGAACACTGAAGCTTTCTTT. It is translated as CSGGQGKNTEAFF.

The chain employs TRBV27 and TRBJ1-1; TRBD1 matches 10 bases. The germline V gene has CDR1 MNHEY and CDR2 SMNVEV (reference sequence). J gave up 1 base and V 2 bases, and 1 base lay outside the gene matches. The CDR3 runs to 15 residues. In DNA, the CDR3 is TGTGCCAGCAGTTTACGGGACAGGGGGAACACTGAAGCTTTCTTT. Translated, it gives CASSLRDRGNTEAFF.

This chain joins TRBV19 and TRBJ2-5, with 8 bases identical to TRBD2. The trim removed 5 bases at V and 0 bases at J, leaving 5 bases unmatched. The CDR3 contains 15 residues. Germline V gene lookup returns CDR1 LNHDA and CDR2 SQIVND (reference sequence). The CDR3 here is CASSRGGLYQETQYF. In nucleotides, the CDR3 is TGTGCCAGTAGTCGCGGGGGGCTTTACCAAGAGACCCAGTACTTC.